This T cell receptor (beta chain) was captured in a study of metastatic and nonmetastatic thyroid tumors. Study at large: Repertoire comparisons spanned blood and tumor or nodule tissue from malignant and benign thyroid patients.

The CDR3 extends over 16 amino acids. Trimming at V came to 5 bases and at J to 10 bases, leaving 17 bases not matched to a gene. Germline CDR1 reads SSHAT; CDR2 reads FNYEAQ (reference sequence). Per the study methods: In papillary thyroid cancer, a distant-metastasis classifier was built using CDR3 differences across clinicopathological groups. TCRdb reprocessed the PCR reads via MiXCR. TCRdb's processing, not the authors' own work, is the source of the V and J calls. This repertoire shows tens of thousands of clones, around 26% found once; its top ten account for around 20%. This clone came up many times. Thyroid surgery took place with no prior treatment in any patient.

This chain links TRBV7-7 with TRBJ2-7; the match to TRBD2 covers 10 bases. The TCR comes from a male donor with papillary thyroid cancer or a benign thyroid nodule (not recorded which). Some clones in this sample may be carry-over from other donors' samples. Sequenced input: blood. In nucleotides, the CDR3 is TGTGCCAGCAGCCCAAGACTAGCGGGTACCCGTCGTGGACAGTACTTC. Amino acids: CASSPRLAGTRRGQYF.